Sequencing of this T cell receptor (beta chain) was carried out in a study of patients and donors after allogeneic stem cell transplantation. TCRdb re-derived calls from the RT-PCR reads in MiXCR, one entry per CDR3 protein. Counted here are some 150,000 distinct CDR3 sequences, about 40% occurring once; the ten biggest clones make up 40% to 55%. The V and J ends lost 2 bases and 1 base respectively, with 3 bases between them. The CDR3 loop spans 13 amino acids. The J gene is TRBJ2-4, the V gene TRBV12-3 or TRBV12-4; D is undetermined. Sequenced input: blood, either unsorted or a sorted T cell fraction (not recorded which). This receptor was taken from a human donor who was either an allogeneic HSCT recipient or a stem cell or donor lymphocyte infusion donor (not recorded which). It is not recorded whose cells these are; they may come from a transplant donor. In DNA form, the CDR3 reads TGTGCCAGCAGTTTATTGGCCAAAAACATTCAGTACTTC. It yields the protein CASSLLAKNIQYF.